Below are 22 T cell receptor beta chains sequenced from a single sample in a study of cytomegalovirus exposure and HLA in healthy donors. Researchers ran the PCR with 60 Vbeta and 13 Jbeta primers. The data were produced by immunoSEQ multiplex PCR, yet TCRdb's version contains in-frame clones alone and is incomplete. This sample has fewer than 55,000 clones, with less than 75% found just once. Sequencing input: PBMCs. Receptor source: a man between 60 and 75 years old in good health and CMV-seropositive.

This clone has just a few counts. The chain combines TRBV2 with TRBJ2-7; TRBD1 matches 7 bases. The germline V gene has CDR1 SNHLY and CDR2 FYNNEI. The ends lost 8 bases at V and 2 bases at J; junction bases unmatched: 6. The CDR3 is 13 amino acids. The CDR3 DNA reads TGTGCCAGCGGGACAGAGCCTGCCTACGAGCAGTACTTC. Protein product: CASGTEPAYEQYF.

Only a few counts were recorded for this clone. The chain has TRBV11-2 and TRBJ2-5; TRBD2 matches at 14 bases. With V trimmed by 5 bases and J by 4 bases, 3 bases remained unmatched. The CDR3 runs 15 residues. Germline V CDR1 and CDR2: SGHAT, FQNNGV. This CDR3 is CASSPGTSGRETQYF. CDR3 coding DNA: TGTGCCAGCAGCCCCGGGACTAGCGGGAGAGAGACCCAGTACTTC. Supplemented by reference TRBV11-2 and TRBJ2-5, the full variable domain reads EAGVAQSPRYKIIEKRQSVAFWCNPISGHATLYWYQQILGQGPKLLIQFQNNGVVDDSQLPKDRFSAERLKGVDSTLKIQPAKLEDSAVYLCASSPGTSGRETQYFGPGTRLLVL.

This clone was seen a few times. The chain couples TRBV2 to TRBJ2-7; 8 positions agree with TRBD2. The trim removed 2 bases at V and 2 bases at J, leaving 5 bases unmatched. The CDR3 is 15 residues long. The germline V gene has CDR1 SNHLY and CDR2 FYNNEI. The chain's CDR3 is CASSEPSGGPYEQYF. In nucleotides, the CDR3 is TGTGCCAGCAGTGAACCATCGGGAGGGCCCTACGAGCAGTACTTC.

The gene calls are TRBV19 and TRBJ1-1; D might be TRBD1 (5 bases). V was shortened by 5 bases and J by 0 bases, with 13 bases between the two germline ends. Germline CDR1 reads LNHDA; CDR2 reads SQIVND (reference sequence). This CDR3 has 15 amino acids. CDR3 protein: CASSAYTGVNTEAFF. The CDR3 coding sequence is TGTGCCAGTAGTGCCTACACAGGCGTGAACACTGAAGCTTTCTTT.

V and J are TRBV7-6 and TRBJ1-5, with D maybe TRBD1 (5 bases). V gave up 1 base and J gave up 1 base, with 11 bases separating them. CDR3 length: 16 residues. Germline lookup yields CDR1 SGHVS and CDR2 FNYEAQ. This chain's CDR3 is CASSLGQTRSNQPQHF. CDR3 sequence (DNA): TGTGCCAGCAGCTTAGGACAGACAAGGAGCAATCAGCCCCAGCATTTT.

The chain combines TRBV11-2 with TRBJ2-7, with a tentative D call TRBD2 (7 bases). The CDR3 length is 15 residues. Looked up from germline, CDR1 is SGHAT and CDR2 is FQNNGV. V was clipped by 4 bases and J by 2 bases, with 15 bases between them. The CDR3 loop is CASSSVRGGPYEQYF. The CDR3 DNA reads TGTGCCAGCAGCTCCGTGAGGGGGGGTCCCTACGAGCAGTACTTC.

J is TRBJ2-5 and V is TRBV5-1; TRBD1 might be the D (6 bases). CDR3 length: 13 amino acids. CDR1 is SGHRS, CDR2 YFSETQ, per germline. V lost 2 bases and J lost 5, with 10 bases in between. The CDR3 region is CASSLPQGETQYF. CDR3 nucleotides: TGCGCCAGCAGCTTACCACAGGGTGAGACCCAGTACTTC. Complete variable domain (other parts from reference TRBV5-1 and TRBJ2-5): KAGVTQTPRYLIKTRGQQVTLSCSPISGHRSVSWYQQTPGQGLQFLFEYFSETQRNKGNFPGRFSGRQFSNSRSEMNVSTLELGDSALYLCASSLPQGETQYFGPGTRLLVL.

J is TRBJ2-7 and V is TRBV4-2, with 13 bases aligning to TRBD2. J gave up 2 bases and V 2 bases, and 6 bases lay outside the gene matches. The CDR3 consists of 17 residues. Germline CDR1 and CDR2: LGHNA and YNFKEQ. In DNA form, the CDR3 reads TGTGCCAGCAGCCAATTCGGGGGGACTAGCGGGACCTACGAGCAGTACTTC. This gives the protein CASSQFGGTSGTYEQYF.

This chain links TRBV6-6 with TRBJ2-5, with TRBD2 matching 13 bases. Germline V gene sequence: CDR1 MNHNY, CDR2 SVGAGI (reference sequence). V shed 6 bases, J shed 3 bases, and the junction held 7 bases outside the gene matches. The CDR3 runs to 16 residues. DNA for the CDR3: TGTGCCAGCAGCCAAACTAGCGGGAGGGGAGAAGAGACCCAGTACTTC. Translating gives CASSQTSGRGEETQYF.

The rearrangement links TRBV5-1 to TRBJ2-7, with D unresolved. Germline V gene lookup returns CDR1 SGHRS and CDR2 YFSETQ. The CDR3 is 13 amino acids. V dropped 0 bases and J dropped 0 bases, with 4 bases sitting between them. In DNA form, the CDR3 reads TGCGCCAGCAGCTTGGGCAGCTCCTACGAGCAGTACTTC. Amino acids: CASSLGSSYEQYF.

The chain combines TRBV7-2 with TRBJ2-5; D gene ambiguous. The CDR3 is made up of 16 amino acids. Per germline, CDR1 SGHTA and CDR2 FQGNSA. V lost 0 bases to trimming and J lost 2 bases, with 13 bases between them. The CDR3 DNA sequence: TGTGCCAGCAGCTTAGCCGGGTTGGCGGTACAAGAGACCCAGTACTTC. Translation gives CASSLAGLAVQETQYF.

This chain connects TRBV27 to TRBJ1-5, with D uncertain. This CDR3 comprises 13 residues. Germline V lookup: CDR1 MNHEY, CDR2 SMNVEV (reference sequence). Trimming cost V 2 bases and J 2 bases, with 4 bases left between them. CDR3 in DNA: TGTGCCAGCAGTTTACGCGGCAATCAGCCCCAGCATTTT. Translated: CASSLRGNQPQHF.

In its sample, this clone was seen a few times. The chain links TRBV30 to TRBJ1-5; D may be TRBD1 (5 bases). With 1 base removed from V and 7 bases from J, the gap between germline ends came to 11 bases. Germline V gene data show CDR1 as GTSNPN and CDR2 as SVGIG (reference sequence). This CDR3 has 13 residues. As DNA, the CDR3 is TGTGCCTGGAGTGGGCAGGGCCCCCAGCCCCAGCATTTT. Residues: CAWSGQGPQPQHF.

This chain joins TRBV5-4 and TRBJ1-2; 7 bases match TRBD1. V lost 4 bases to trimming and J lost 4 bases; unmatched junction nucleotides: 10. This CDR3 has 15 amino acids. Germline CDR1 and CDR2: SGHNT and YYREEE (reference sequence). In DNA, the CDR3 is TGTGCCAGCAGCCACTCAGGGGGAAGGAGCTATGGCTACACCTTC. This codes for CASSHSGGRSYGYTF.

V is TRBV4-3 and J is TRBJ1-2; D is uncertain. Germline-derived CDR1 and CDR2 are LGHNA and YSLEER. Trimming left V 1 base short and J 5 bases short, with 26 bases between. The CDR3 runs 19 residues. CDR3 nucleotide sequence: TGCGCCAGCAGCCAAGTCGGGTGGCAGAGCGATAGTTCCCCTTATGGCTACACCTTC. Protein product: CASSQVGWQSDSSPYGYTF.

This clone was detected only a few times. This sequence joins TRBV6-5 and TRBJ1-4; D remains unclear. This CDR3 contains 15 residues. V gave up 8 bases and J gave up 5 bases, with 18 bases separating them. Per the germline V gene, CDR1 is MNHEY and CDR2 is SVGAGI. The CDR3 DNA reads TGTGCCAGCGCCCCAGATGGCTCCATAAATGAAAAACTGTTTTTT. Residues: CASAPDGSINEKLFF.

There are a few counts of this clone. The chain joins TRBV5-3 to TRBJ1-6; tentative D call: TRBD1 (6 bases). TRBV5-3 is reported as an ORF; its role is uncertain. Between the trimmed V and J ends, which lost 3 bases and 8 bases, there was a span of 15 bases. CDR3 length: 15 residues. CDR3 bases: TGTGCCAGAAGCTGGGAAGGCAGGGGAGATTCACCCCTCCACTTT. It translates to CARSWEGRGDSPLHF.

The chain recombines TRBV21-1 with TRBJ1-4. TRBV21-1 counts as a pseudogene. CDR3 length: 17 amino acids. The CDR3 here is CASSTPQRGRQNEKLFF. In nucleotides, the CDR3 is TGTGCCAGCAGCACCCCCCAGCGGGGCCGCCAAAATGAAAAACTGTTTTTT.

The chain joins TRBV7-2 to TRBJ1-6; 7 bases align to TRBD1. Looked up from germline, CDR1 is SGHTA and CDR2 is FQGNSA. The trim removed 4 bases at V and 2 bases at J, leaving 14 bases unmatched. This CDR3 has 19 amino acids. This CDR3 is CASSSTHRGSFTYNSPLHF. The CDR3 DNA is TGTGCCAGCAGCTCTACCCACAGGGGATCGTTTACCTATAATTCACCCCTCCACTTT.

The sample holds a few counts of this clone. This chain uses TRBV19 with TRBJ2-7; 9 bases are shared with TRBD1. Per germline, CDR1 LNHDA and CDR2 SQIVND (reference sequence). Trimming cost V 4 bases and J 5 bases; bases outside gene matches: 3. The CDR3 covers 13 residues. The CDR3 coding sequence is TGTGCCAGTAGTACGGGACAGGGTCACGAGCAGTACTTC. This sequence encodes CASSTGQGHEQYF.

This clone came up a few times. The V gene is TRBV7-6, the J gene TRBJ2-5; D gene uncertain. In germline, CDR1 is SGHVS, CDR2 FNYEAQ. V lost 1 base to trimming and J lost 2 bases, with 5 bases between them. The CDR3 sequence is 13 residues long. For the CDR3, the DNA is TGTGCCAGCAGCTTAGGGCAGCAAGAGACCCAGTACTTC. This codes for CASSLGQQETQYF.

The chain employs TRBV7-9 and TRBJ2-7; 8 nucleotides match TRBD2. CDR1 and CDR2 from the germline V gene are SEHNR and FQNEAQ (reference sequence). The CDR3 covers 14 residues. After removal of 4 bases from V and 6 bases from J, the junction contained 8 bases not matched to a gene. CDR3 in amino acids: CASSSAGLDFEQYF. CDR3 bases: TGTGCCAGCAGCTCCGCGGGACTAGATTTCGAGCAGTACTTC.